What follows is one T cell receptor beta chain and its context. As yet, its antigen is unknown. The PCR made use of 60 Vbeta and 13 Jbeta primers. Libraries were prepared by immunoSEQ multiplex PCR; TCRdb keeps only in-frame clonotypes and omits some of them. The repertoire holds around 200,000 clones, with around 77% as singletons. This sample stems from a study of cytomegalovirus exposure and HLA in healthy donors. The study, taken as a whole, reports: Within a later analysis, the majority of CMV-associated TCR beta chains appeared HLA-restricted.

The CDR3 extends over 17 amino acids. The V gene lost 3 bases and the J gene lost 0 bases, with 15 bases spanning the gap. Germline V CDR1 and CDR2: LNHDA, SQIVND (reference sequence). What was sequenced was PBMCs. The chain couples TRBV19 to TRBJ1-3, with D maybe TRBD1 (5 bases). This TCR derives from a woman in her 30s in good health and CMV-seropositive. The CDR3 reads CASSISPGGDSGNTIYF. The CDR3 bases are TGTGCCAGTAGTATTTCTCCGGGAGGGGACTCTGGAAACACCATATATTTT. The whole variable domain, remainder taken from reference TRBV19 and TRBJ1-3, is DGGITQSPKYLFRKEGQNVTLSCEQNLNHDAMYWYRQDPGQGLRLIYYSQIVNDFQKGDIAEGYSVSREKKESFPLTVTSAQKNPTAFYLCASSISPGGDSGNTIYFGEGSWLTVV.